This T cell receptor (beta chain) derives from a study of CD8 T cells in Susac syndrome. Reverse transcription of roughly 0.5 to 1 ug RNA was carried out with random hexamers. A multiplex approach, immunoSEQ multiplex PCR, amplified TCR beta CDR3 across 54 Vbeta and 13 Jbeta. TCRdb independently ran MiXCR on the immunoSEQ multiplex PCR reads; one entry per CDR3 protein. This sample has around 140,000 distinct CDR3 sequences, with roughly 94% found just once. CDR3 size: 11 residues. Germline V gene data show CDR1 as MDHEN and CDR2 as SYDVKM. The ends were cut back, 6 bases at V and 7 bases at J, with 10 bases in the middle. The authors sequenced TCR beta from blood CD8+ and CD4+ T cells. A note on this clonotype: The antigen remains unidentified.

Study results and caveats: The authors acknowledged that the study's TCR sequencing and HLA analysis involved relatively few individuals.

Material for sequencing was CD4+ T cells from PBMCs. This TCR was recovered from a human donor with Susac syndrome. This chain joins TRBV28 and TRBJ2-7; D is possibly TRBD2 (5 bases). CDR3 sequence: CASSGRGEQYF. DNA of the CDR3: TGTGCCAGCAGCGGTCGGGGAGAGCAGTACTTC.